This note documents a single T cell receptor (beta chain) sequence. Its antigen is not known. The time point: cycle 4 day 1 (C4D1), after less than 7 weeks of nivolumab. Every patient relapsed after autologous stem cell transplantation, and brentuximab vedotin exposure varied. Profiled with immunoSEQ multiplex PCR; TCRdb holds only in-frame clones, not every one. The data hold tens of thousands of clones, with over 75% observed a single time. This entry comes from a study of PD-1 blockade in classical Hodgkin lymphoma. Notes on the study in general: Relapsed/refractory patients reportedly had the lowest baseline TCR diversity, below newly diagnosed patients, who were below healthy donors.

V was shortened by 5 bases and J by 5 bases, with 22 bases between the two germline ends. The CDR3 has 16 amino acids. Germline CDR1 and CDR2: SEHNR and FQNEAQ (reference sequence). V is TRBV7-9 and J is TRBJ2-7, with D maybe TRBD1 (6 bases). Sequences were derived from peripheral blood mononuclear cells (PBMCs), sampled before the fourth cycle of nivolumab. This TCR came from a human donor with classical Hodgkin lymphoma. CDR3 nucleotide sequence: TGTGCCAGCAGCCCCACCCTGGGAATAAGACAGGACGAGCAGTACTTC. Its translation: CASSPTLGIRQDEQYF.